The 7 T cell receptor beta chains in this list originate from one sample, sequenced in a study of T cells after yellow fever vaccination. TCRdb redid the calling of the 5' RACE reads with MiXCR, one entry per CDR3 protein. This table has about 400,000 distinct CDR3 sequences, roughly 6.2% appearing once. The source material was PBMCs, sampled 5 days after the yellow fever booster vaccination. These receptors all stem from a man aged 25 to 45 who received the YFV17D yellow fever vaccine.

This sequence joins TRBV20-1 and TRBJ2-7; 9 nucleotides line up with TRBD2. CDR3 length: 15 amino acids. Germline CDR1 and CDR2: DFQATT and SNEGSKA (reference sequence). Trimming cost V 1 base and J 3 bases; bases outside gene matches: 7. DNA of the CDR3: TGCAGTGCTAGAGTGCCTAGCGGGAATAACTACGAGCAGTACTTC. This gives the protein CSARVPSGNNYEQYF.

V and J are TRBV9 and TRBJ2-5; 15 bases agree with TRBD2. This CDR3 spans 16 amino acids. With V trimmed by 4 bases and J by 5 bases, 6 bases remained unmatched. In germline, CDR1 is SGDLS, CDR2 YYNGEE. This chain's CDR3 is CASSFGLAGGFETQYF. DNA for the CDR3: TGTGCCAGCAGCTTCGGACTAGCGGGAGGGTTCGAGACCCAGTACTTC.

This clonotype was seen only a few times. The rearrangement joins TRBV20-1 to TRBJ2-1; D may match TRBD1 or TRBD2 (6 bases each). The V end was cut by 5 bases, the J end by 0 bases, with 20 bases between. The CDR3 runs 17 residues. Looked up from germline, CDR1 is DFQATT and CDR2 is SNEGSKA (reference sequence). CDR3 in amino acids: CSAPLRGADHSYNEQFF. As DNA, the CDR3 is TGCAGTGCTCCCCTTAGGGGGGCGGATCACTCCTACAATGAGCAGTTCTTC.

This clonotype was recorded at least ten times. The V and J genes are TRBV7-8 and TRBJ2-1; D may be TRBD1 (5 bases). The V end lost 3 bases, the J end lost 0 bases, and 9 bases lay between the germline ends. From germline, CDR1 is SGHVS and CDR2 FQNEAQ. This CDR3 contains 15 residues. The CDR3 region is CASSLSDISYNEQFF. Written as DNA, the CDR3 is TGTGCCAGCAGCTTGTCGGACATCTCCTACAATGAGCAGTTCTTC.

This clonotype was seen at least ten times. V gene TRBV6-1 combines with J gene TRBJ2-7, with 10 bases that match TRBD1. CDR1 and CDR2 (germline): MNHNS, SASEGT. The CDR3 contains 14 residues. Germline trimming cut 6 bases from V and 3 bases from J; bases unmatched to any gene: 5. CDR3 protein: CASRGDRGLYEQYF. The CDR3 region has the DNA TGTGCCAGCAGAGGGGACAGGGGACTCTACGAGCAGTACTTC.

Many counts were recorded for this clonotype. The chain combines TRBV5-4 with TRBJ1-1; D is uncertain. The CDR3 length is 15 residues. The ends were cut back, 1 base at V and 4 bases at J, with 14 bases in the middle. The germline V gene encodes CDR1 SGHNT and CDR2 YYREEE (reference sequence). CDR3 region: CASSLSRGEGTEAFF. The CDR3 DNA is TGTGCCAGCAGCTTGAGTCGGGGAGAGGGCACTGAAGCTTTCTTT.

In this sample, this clonotype turned up a few times. The chain uses TRBV9 and TRBJ2-3, with D possibly being TRBD2 (6 bases). The CDR3 is made up of 13 amino acids. Germline values: CDR1 SGDLS, CDR2 YYNGEE. V was trimmed by 4 bases and J by 5 bases, leaving 11 bases between them. The CDR3 DNA reads TGTGCCAGCAGCTCAGGAGGGGAAGATACGCAGTATTTT. Its protein is CASSSGGEDTQYF.